These 17 T cell receptor beta chains came from one sample sequenced in a study of post-analysis software for immune sequencing data. These receptors' antigens are unknown. Prepared libraries of TCR beta cDNA carried unique molecular identifiers. TCRdb re-called the PCR reads through MiXCR, storing one row per CDR3 protein. The sample includes roughly 410,000 distinct CDR3 sequences, around 37% of them seen just once. General study findings and limits: Patients had higher frequencies than controls of roughly 5 TRBV segments, including TRBV5-6, TRBV5-1 and TRBV20-1.

Source material: blood. These receptors came from a girl aged 10 to 17 with multiple sclerosis.

This chain connects TRBV30 to TRBJ2-5, with 8 bases aligning to TRBD2. Germline V gene sequence: CDR1 GTSNPN, CDR2 SVGIG (reference sequence). Trimming removed 8 bases from V and 4 bases from J; junction bases left unmatched: 9. The length of the CDR3 is 13 residues. The CDR3 here is CALATGTRETQYF. CDR3 DNA: TGTGCCCTCGCAACCGGGACTAGAGAGACCCAGTACTTC.

This clonotype has only a few counts. The rearrangement links TRBV7-2 to TRBJ1-1; D call uncertain. The V and J ends lost 6 bases and 2 bases respectively, with 10 bases between them. The CDR3 covers 13 residues. Germline V gives CDR1 SGHTA, CDR2 FQGNSA. The CDR3 nucleotides read TGTGCCAGCAGACCCAGTCGCAACACTGAAGCTTTCTTT. Its protein is CASRPSRNTEAFF.

This clonotype has only a few counts. This sequence joins TRBV24-1 and TRBJ2-5; TRBD2 aligns across 11 bases. Per the germline V gene, CDR1 is KGHDR and CDR2 is SFDVKD. The V segment lost 0 bases and the J segment 5 bases; nucleotides outside the gene matches: 7. CDR3 length: 17 amino acids. CDR3: CATSDLASGGPGETQYF. CDR3 in DNA: TGTGCCACCAGTGATTTGGCTAGCGGGGGGCCAGGGGAGACCCAGTACTTC.

The chain recombines TRBV7-2 with TRBJ1-6; D is possibly TRBD1 (5 bases). Per germline, CDR1 SGHTA and CDR2 FQGNSA. The V and J ends lost 3 bases and 4 bases respectively, with 13 bases between them. This CDR3 has 16 residues. CDR3 residues: CASSLTLTVYNSPLHF. CDR3 DNA sequence: TGTGCCAGCAGCTTGACCCTGACAGTTTATAATTCACCCCTCCACTTT. The variable domain in full, with the rest retrieved from reference TRBV7-2 and TRBJ1-6, is GAGVSQSPSNKVTEKGKDVELRCDPISGHTALYWYRQSLGQGLEFLIYFQGNSAPDKSGLPSDRFSAERTGGSVSTLTIQRTQQEDSAVYLCASSLTLTVYNSPLHFGNGTRLTVT.

This rearrangement joins TRBV5-1 to TRBJ2-1; TRBD1 agrees at 10 bases. J was trimmed by 4 bases and V by 4 bases; bases with no gene match: 8. Germline CDR1 SGHRS, CDR2 YFSETQ. The CDR3 spans 16 residues. CDR3 sequence (DNA): TGCGCCAGCAGCCAGGGTGGGACAGGGGATTACAATGAGCAGTTCTTC. It specifies CASSQGGTGDYNEQFF.

This chain links TRBV1 with TRBJ2-1; the D call of TRBD2 is as the table states it, not checked on the DNA. TRBV1 is marked as a pseudogene. The CDR3 sequence is 16 residues long. CDR3: CTSSAQARGGYNEQFF. The CDR3 nucleotides are TGCACCAGCAGCGCCCAAGCGCGGGGAGGGTACAATGAGCAGTTCTTC.

The J gene is TRBJ1-2, the V gene TRBV6-1; 10 positions agree with TRBD1. Germline CDR1 MNHNS, CDR2 SASEGT. The CDR3 has 16 residues. Unmatched junction bases numbered 8, after V lost 3 bases and J lost 4 bases. This chain's CDR3 is CASSDGTGALLYGYTF. In DNA, the CDR3 is TGTGCCAGCAGTGACGGGACAGGGGCGCTCCTCTATGGCTACACCTTC.

This chain joins TRBV5-1 and TRBJ2-5; TRBD1 might be the D (5 bases). V lost 7 bases to trimming and J lost 2 bases, with 12 bases between them. CDR3 length: 13 amino acids. Germline V gene lookup returns CDR1 SGHRS and CDR2 YFSETQ. The CDR3 region is CASRRQLQETQYF. The CDR3 DNA is TGCGCCAGCCGTCGACAGTTACAAGAGACCCAGTACTTC.

This clonotype was recorded a few times. CDR3 nucleotide sequence: TGTGCCAGCAGCTTAGCGGGGACAGGGTTGGAGACCCAGTACTTC. It encodes CASSLAGTGLETQYF. This rearrangement joins TRBV7-2 to TRBJ2-5, with 9 bases matching TRBD1. Losses at the gene ends were 0 bases for V and 5 bases for J; bases not matched to a gene: 4. This CDR3 is 15 amino acids long. CDR1 and CDR2 (germline): SGHTA, FQGNSA. Full variable domain (missing parts from reference TRBV7-2 and TRBJ2-5): GAGVSQSPSNKVTEKGKDVELRCDPISGHTALYWYRQSLGQGLEFLIYFQGNSAPDKSGLPSDRFSAERTGGSVSTLTIQRTQQEDSAVYLCASSLAGTGLETQYFGPGTRLLVL.

There are many counts of this clonotype. The chain uses TRBV7-9 and TRBJ1-5; possibly TRBD1 for D (5 bases). CDR1 and CDR2 (germline): SEHNR, FQNEAQ (reference sequence). The CDR3 spans 13 residues. V was pared by 6 bases and J by 5 bases, with 11 bases between. CDR3 protein: CASSLGGDQPQHF. The CDR3 DNA reads TGTGCCAGCAGTTTGGGGGGAGATCAGCCCCAGCATTTT.

The V call is TRBV9, the J call TRBJ2-5; D perhaps matches TRBD2 (5 bases). The germline gives CDR1 SGDLS, CDR2 YYNGEE. The germline V and J ends were trimmed by 0 bases and 5 bases, with 11 bases remaining between them. CDR3 length equals 14 residues. CDR3: CASSVEGPGETQYF. The CDR3 bases are TGTGCCAGCAGCGTAGAGGGTCCGGGGGAGACCCAGTACTTC.

The chain combines TRBV5-1 with TRBJ2-3; D may be TRBD1 (6 bases). Trimming took 6 bases from V and 4 from J, leaving 21 bases between them. Germline-derived CDR1 and CDR2 are SGHRS and YFSETQ. The CDR3 is made up of 16 amino acids. CDR3 nucleotides: TGCGCCAGCACCCTGGGGGCCCGTAGGAGCTCAGATACGCAGTATTTT. Protein sequence: CASTLGARRSSDTQYF. Based on the CDR3 plus reference TRBV5-1 and TRBJ2-3, the full variable domain is KAGVTQTPRYLIKTRGQQVTLSCSPISGHRSVSWYQQTPGQGLQFLFEYFSETQRNKGNFPGRFSGRQFSNSRSEMNVSTLELGDSALYLCASTLGARRSSDTQYFGPGTRLTVL.

This clonotype appeared a few times. The chain links TRBV24-1 to TRBJ2-1, with 8 nucleotides matching TRBD1. Unmatched junction bases numbered 7, after V lost 3 bases and J lost 7 bases. Germline V gene sequence: CDR1 KGHDR, CDR2 SFDVKD. The CDR3 runs 15 residues. The CDR3 bases are TGTGCCACCAGTGATACCCGGACAGGGTTAAATGAGCAGTTCTTC. This translates into CATSDTRTGLNEQFF.

The chain is built from TRBV7-9 and TRBJ2-1, with D hard to call. Germline loops: CDR1 SEHNR, CDR2 FQNEAQ (reference sequence). The CDR3 spans 14 residues. The V end lost 7 bases, the J end lost 6 bases, and 16 bases lay between the germline ends. CDR3 bases: TGTGCCAGCACCTCTCTTAGACGTGTCAATGAGCAGTTCTTC. Translated: CASTSLRRVNEQFF.

The table lists this clonotype with a few counts. This rearrangement joins TRBV10-3 to TRBJ1-2; no clear D gene. This CDR3 has 13 residues. V lost 7 bases to trimming and J lost 2 bases, with 11 bases between them. Germline V gives CDR1 ENHRY, CDR2 SYGVKD. The CDR3: CAITPDGNYGYTF. The CDR3 DNA sequence: TGTGCCATCACCCCAGACGGGAACTATGGCTACACCTTC.

This clonotype was seen only a few times. This chain joins TRBV12-3 or TRBV12-4 and TRBJ2-4, with D unclear. The CDR3 sequence is 14 residues long. V was cut by 3 bases and J by 2 bases, with 8 bases left in between. CDR3 sequence (DNA): TGTGCCAGCAGTTTTGACGGAACCAAAAACATTCAGTACTTC. This translates into CASSFDGTKNIQYF.

V gene TRBV15 combines with J gene TRBJ2-1; D might be TRBD1 (6 bases). The CDR3 extends over 19 amino acids. Germline-derived CDR1 and CDR2 are LNHNV and YYDKDF (reference sequence). Trimming took off 1 base at V and 4 bases at J, with 23 bases between the two ends. CDR3 amino acids: CATSRGIPGHRAAYNEQFF. Written as DNA, the CDR3 is TGTGCCACCAGCAGAGGCATACCGGGACACCGGGCAGCTTACAATGAGCAGTTCTTC. Supplemented by reference TRBV15 and TRBJ2-1, the full variable domain reads DAMVIQNPRYQVTQFGKPVTLSCSQTLNHNVMYWYQQKSSQAPKLLFHYYDKDFNNEADTPDNFQSRRPNTSFCFLDIRSPGLGDTAMYLCATSRGIPGHRAAYNEQFFGPGTRLTVL.